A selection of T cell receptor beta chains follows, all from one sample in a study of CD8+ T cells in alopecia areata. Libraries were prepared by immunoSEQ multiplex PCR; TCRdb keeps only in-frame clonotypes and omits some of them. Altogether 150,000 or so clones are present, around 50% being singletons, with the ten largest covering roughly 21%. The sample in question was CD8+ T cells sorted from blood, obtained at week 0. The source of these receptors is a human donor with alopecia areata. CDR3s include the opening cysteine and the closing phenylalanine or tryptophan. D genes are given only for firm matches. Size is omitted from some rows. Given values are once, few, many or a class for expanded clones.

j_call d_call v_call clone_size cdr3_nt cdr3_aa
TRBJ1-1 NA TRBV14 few TGTGCCAGCAGCCAATCGGCAGGGAACACTGAAGCTTTCTTT CASSQSAGNTEAFF
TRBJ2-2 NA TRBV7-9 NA TGTGCCAGCAGCCCCTCGGGCTCCAACACCGGGGAGCTGTTTTTT CASSPSGSNTGELFF
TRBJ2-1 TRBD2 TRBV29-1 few TGCAGCGTGTGCATGGACCTAGCGGGTGAGCAGTTCTTC CSVCMDLAGEQFF
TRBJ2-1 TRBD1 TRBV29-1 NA TGCAGCGTTGAGGGGCAGGGGGCCTACAATGAGCAGTTCTTC CSVEGQGAYNEQFF
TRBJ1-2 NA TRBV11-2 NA TGTGCCAGCAGCGAGTGGGGAGTCGATGGCTACACCTTC CASSEWGVDGYTF
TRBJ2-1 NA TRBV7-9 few TGTGCCAGCAGCCCGGGGGGCCGGGAGCAGTTCTTC CASSPGGREQFF
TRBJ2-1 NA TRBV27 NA TGTGCCAGCAGTTTAAACGAAGGGGCGCCCCATGAGCAGTTCTTC CASSLNEGAPHEQFF
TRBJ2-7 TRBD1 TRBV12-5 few TGTGCTAGTGGTTTGGTACGGACAGGGGGCTCCTACGAGCAGTACTTC CASGLVRTGGSYEQYF
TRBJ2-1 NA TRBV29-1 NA TGCAGCGTCCGGGGGAGCAATGAGCAGTTCTTC CSVRGSNEQFF
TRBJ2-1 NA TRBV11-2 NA TGTGCCAGCAGCTCACTAGTGGATGAGCAGTTCTTC CASSSLVDEQFF
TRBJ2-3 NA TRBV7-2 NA TGTGCCAGCAGCCACCCCCGGGAGGGGGCATATGATACGCAGTATTTT CASSHPREGAYDTQYF
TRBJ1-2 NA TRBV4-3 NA TGCGCCAGCAGCCAAGATCGAGGGACGCGGTATGGCTACACCTTC CASSQDRGTRYGYTF
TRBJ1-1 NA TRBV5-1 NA TGCGCCAGCAGCTTTGCACAGGGCAGCACTGAAGCTTTCTTT CASSFAQGSTEAFF
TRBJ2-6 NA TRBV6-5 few TGTGCCAGCTCTCCCGGGATTGGGGCCAACGTCCTGACTTTC CASSPGIGANVLTF
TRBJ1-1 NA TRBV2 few TGTGCCAGCAGTGAATTAGTCGGGGGCGGCACTGAAGCTTTCTTT CASSELVGGGTEAFF
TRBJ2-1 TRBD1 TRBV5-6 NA TGTGCCAGCAGCCTGACACACCAGGGACAGGGGATGTACAATGAGCAGTTCTTC CASSLTHQGQGMYNEQFF
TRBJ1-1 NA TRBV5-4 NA TGTGCCAGCAGCTTCTTGATTAGCACTGAAGCTTTCTTT CASSFLISTEAFF
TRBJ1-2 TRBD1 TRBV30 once TGTGCCTGGACCCAGCAGGGGGATGGCTACACCTTC CAWTQQGDGYTF
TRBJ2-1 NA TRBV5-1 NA TGCGCCAGGTTGGAGAGCTCCTACAATGAGCAGTTCTTC CARLESSYNEQFF
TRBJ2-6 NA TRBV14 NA TGTGCCAGCAGCCCAGGGGCTGGGGCCAACGTCCTGACTTTC CASSPGAGANVLTF
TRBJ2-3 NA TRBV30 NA TGTGCCTGGAGTGTATCTGGGAAGTGGACAGATACGCAGTATTTT CAWSVSGKWTDTQYF
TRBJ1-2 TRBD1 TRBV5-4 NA TGTGCCAGCACCTTAGGGACAGGGAACTATGGCTACACCTTC CASTLGTGNYGYTF
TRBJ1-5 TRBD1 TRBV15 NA TGTGCCACCAGCAGCCCCGAGACAGGGCTAAATCAGCCCCAGCATTTT CATSSPETGLNQPQHF
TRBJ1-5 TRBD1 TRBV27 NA TGTGCCAGCAGTGCGGGGACAGCCATTAGCAATCAGCCCCAGCATTTT CASSAGTAISNQPQHF
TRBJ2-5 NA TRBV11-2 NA TGTGCCAGCAGCTTAGAGCCAGGGGCTAGAGAGACCCAGTACTTC CASSLEPGARETQYF
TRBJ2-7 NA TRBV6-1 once TGTGCCAGCAGTGACATCGGTAGGGAGCAGTACTTC CASSDIGREQYF
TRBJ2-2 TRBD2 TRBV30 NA TGTGCCTGGAATCTAGCGGCCTACACCGGGGAGCTGTTTTTT CAWNLAAYTGELFF
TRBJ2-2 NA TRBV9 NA TGTGCCAGCAGCGCGGGTGGGCCTACCGGGGAGCTGTTTTTT CASSAGGPTGELFF
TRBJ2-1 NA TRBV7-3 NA TGTGCCAGCAGCTTAGGGAATGAGCAGTTCTTC CASSLGNEQFF
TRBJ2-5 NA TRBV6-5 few TGTGCCAGCAGTTTCCCGGAGGGAGAGACCCAGTACTTC CASSFPEGETQYF
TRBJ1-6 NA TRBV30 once TGTGCCTGGGGAGTGAGTTCACCCCTCCACTTT CAWGVSSPLHF
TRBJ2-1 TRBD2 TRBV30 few TGTGCCTGGAGTAAGGGACTAGCTTACAATGAGCAGTTCTTC CAWSKGLAYNEQFF
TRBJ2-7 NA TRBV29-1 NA TGCAGCGTTGGGCTGCCTCCGGGACGGAGGATAGGGTACGAGCAGTACTTC CSVGLPPGRRIGYEQYF
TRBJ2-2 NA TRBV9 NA TGTGCCAGCAGCGTAGAAGGGGGGAACACCGGGGAGCTGTTTTTT CASSVEGGNTGELFF
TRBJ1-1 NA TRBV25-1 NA TGTGCCAGCAGTGAACAGAACACTGAAGCTTTCTTT CASSEQNTEAFF
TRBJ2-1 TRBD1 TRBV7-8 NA TGTGCCAGCAGCTTAACCACAGGGGGGTCCTACAATGAGCAGTTCTTC CASSLTTGGSYNEQFF
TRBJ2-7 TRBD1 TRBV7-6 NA TGTGCCAGCAGCTTAGCGCTAGGGGACAGGGGGTTCGAGCAGTACTTC CASSLALGDRGFEQYF
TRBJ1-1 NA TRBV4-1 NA TGCGCCAGCAGTCTAACAGAGACGGACACTGAAGCTTTCTTT CASSLTETDTEAFF
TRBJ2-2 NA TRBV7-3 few TGTGCCAGCAGCTTAACGTTAGCCGGGGAGCTGTTTTTT CASSLTLAGELFF
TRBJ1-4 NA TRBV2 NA TGTGCCAGCAGTGAAGGAAGACACCAACCTAATGAAAAACTGTTTTTT CASSEGRHQPNEKLFF
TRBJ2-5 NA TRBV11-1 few TGTGCCAGCAGCTTCGGCAGAAAAGAGACCCAGTACTTC CASSFGRKETQYF
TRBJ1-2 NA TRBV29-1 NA TGCAGCGTTGGTCGGGACGGTTATTTTCGGGGCTACACCTTC CSVGRDGYFRGYTF
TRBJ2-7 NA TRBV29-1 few TGCAGCGTTGCGGGGGGAGGGGGCTCCTACGAGCAGTACTTC CSVAGGGGSYEQYF
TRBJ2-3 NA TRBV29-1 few TGCAGCGGCCAGTTGGACTCTACAGATACGCAGTATTTT CSGQLDSTDTQYF
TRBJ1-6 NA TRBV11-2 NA TGTGCCAGCAGCTTAGATGGCGTAAAACTCCACTTT CASSLDGVKLHF
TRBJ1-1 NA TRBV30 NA TGTGCCTGGAGTGTACGAGTCAACAGTGAAGCTTTCTTT CAWSVRVNSEAFF
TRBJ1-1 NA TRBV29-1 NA TGCAGCGTCGGCGAGGGTTCGATTGAAGCTTTCTTT CSVGEGSIEAFF